This TCR beta chain was found in a study of cytomegalovirus exposure and HLA in healthy donors. Whole-study findings and limits: A classifier reportedly called cytomegalovirus status with high sensitivity and specificity. Solely CMV serostatus was available to characterize immune exposure. Within the data, a cluster of highly shared sequence variants was likely a sequencing artifact. Rare sequences made up most TCRs, while some public TCRs were found in many donors.

On this clone itself: Antigen unknown.

CDR1 and CDR2 from the germline V gene are KGHSH and LQKENI. V lost 4 bases and J lost 0; bases outside the gene matches: 5. The CDR3 length is 16 residues. It was with 60 Vbeta and 13 Jbeta primers that the PCR ran. Method: immunoSEQ multiplex PCR; TCRdb's copy keeps in-frame clones and lacks some. This sample contains tens of thousands of clones. The chain is built from TRBV18 and TRBJ2-7, with 11 bases aligning to TRBD1. The receptor was isolated from a woman aged 40-49 years in good health and CMV-seronegative. The sequencing input was PBMCs. This chain's CDR3 is CASSRGQGEGSYEQYF. In nucleotides, the CDR3 is TGTGCCAGCTCACGGGGACAGGGGGAAGGCTCCTACGAGCAGTACTTC.